This T cell receptor (beta chain) was captured in a study of blood T cells in healthy people across ages. CDR3 length equals 14 residues. Trimming removed 8 bases from V and 3 bases from J, with 15 bases in between. The authors drew 8 to 10 milliliters of peripheral blood from each donor. Whenever a sample was processed, at least 6 million PBMCs were isolated. Total RNA, at least 5.5 micrograms per sample, was extracted from PBMCs. A second PCR of about 7 to 12 cycles used a sample-barcoded 5' primer and a J-beta primer mix. Each CDR3 protein is one row after TCRdb ran MiXCR on the 5' RACE reads. Among about a million distinct CDR3 sequences listed, 51% were seen once. Study-wide results and limits: Donor CMV infection status was unknown, possibly confounding age-related changes in expanded clonotypes.

A remark on this clonotype: Its specificity is unknown.

Sequenced input: blood. This sequence originates from a woman aged 60 to 75 in good health. The chain is built from TRBV12-3 or TRBV12-4 and TRBJ2-3; a weak D match, TRBD2 (6 bases). CDR3 region: CASSRMGGTDTQYF. DNA for the CDR3: TGTGCCAGCTCCAGGATGGGGGGAACAGATACGCAGTATTTT.